The 7 T cell receptor beta chains below all came from one sample that was sequenced in a study of spatial heterogeneity in lung cancer. Stated time point: blood at routine non-recurrence follow-up after resection. Each CDR3 protein is one row after TCRdb ran MiXCR on the 5' RACE reads. The sample records about 17,000 distinct CDR3 sequences, about a fifth being singletons. The material was PBMCs, obtained at follow-up. All receptors come from a male donor with early-stage non-small cell lung cancer.

Details on this clonotype: It may be a read error: a sequence one base away is much more abundant. The rearrangement joins TRBV12-3 or TRBV12-4 to TRBJ1-1; 7 bases line up with TRBD1. After removal of 3 bases from V and 3 bases from J, the junction contained 4 bases not matched to a gene. The CDR3 length is 14 residues. In DNA, the CDR3 is TGTGCCAGCAGTTTTCAGGGGGGGGACACTGAAGCTTTCTTT. Protein: CASSFQGGDTEAFF.

This clonotype was observed many times. The CDR3 reads CASSFQRNYQETQYF. In nucleotides, the CDR3 is TGTGCCAGCAGCTTTCAGCGCAACTACCAAGAGACCCAGTACTTC. The chain uses TRBV7-2 and TRBJ2-5; no definite D call. Trimming removed 3 bases from V and 0 bases from J, with 11 bases in between. This CDR3 spans 15 amino acids. Germline values: CDR1 SGHTA, CDR2 FQGNSA.

This clonotype was seen a handful of times. The gene calls are TRBV24-1 and TRBJ1-4; unclear D gene. With 1 base removed from V and 0 bases from J, the gap between germline ends came to 14 bases. CDR3 length: 18 residues. Germline loops: CDR1 KGHDR, CDR2 SFDVKD. CDR3 sequence: CATSDFPPDGTTNEKLFF. The CDR3 DNA reads TGTGCCACCAGTGATTTTCCCCCGGACGGAACAACTAATGAAAAACTGTTTTTT.

Of note for this clonotype: This may be a read error: a much more frequent sequence differs by one nucleotide. This rearrangement joins TRBV18 to TRBJ2-3; D ambiguous. This CDR3 spans 15 amino acids. Germline CDR1 is KGHSH and CDR2 is LQKENI. The CDR3 bases are TGTGTCAGCTCACCGTCGACCGCGAGCACAGATACGCAGTATTTT. It codes for CVSSPSTASTDTQYF.

In this sample, this clonotype turned up a few times. The chain has TRBV27 and TRBJ2-4; D uncertain. Per the germline V gene, CDR1 is MNHEY and CDR2 is SMNVEV (reference sequence). V was trimmed by 11 bases and J by 2 bases, leaving 10 bases between them. CDR3 length: 12 residues. The CDR3 is CASWGSKNIQYF. Written as DNA, the CDR3 is TGTGCCTCGTGGGGATCCAAAAACATTCAGTACTTC.

This clonotype turned up a few times. The gene calls are TRBV15 and TRBJ2-1; D is perhaps TRBD1 (7 bases). The CDR3 has 20 residues. V lost 0 bases to trimming and J lost 9 bases, with 30 bases between them. Germline V gene data show CDR1 as LNHNV and CDR2 as YYDKDF (reference sequence). DNA for the CDR3: TGTGCCACCAGCAGAGAGCACCCTCAGGTGGTTGGGCAGGGGGGAGGTGAGCAGTTCTTC. The encoded protein is CATSREHPQVVGQGGGEQFF. Looking up the rest from reference TRBV15 and TRBJ2-1 gives the full variable domain: DAMVIQNPRYQVTQFGKPVTLSCSQTLNHNVMYWYQQKSSQAPKLLFHYYDKDFNNEADTPDNFQSRRPNTSFCFLDIRSPGLGDTAMYLCATSREHPQVVGQGGGEQFFGPGTRLTVL.

This clonotype has a handful of counts. The chain has TRBV9 and TRBJ1-4, with 8 bases aligning to TRBD1. V lost 2 bases to trimming and J lost 5 bases; unmatched junction nucleotides: 8. The CDR3 has 16 amino acids. Germline CDR1 SGDLS, CDR2 YYNGEE. The CDR3 protein is CASSVLATGGNEKLFF. For the CDR3, the DNA is TGTGCCAGCAGCGTTCTCGCCACAGGGGGGAATGAAAAACTGTTTTTT. The whole variable domain, remainder taken from reference TRBV9 and TRBJ1-4, is DSGVTQTPKHLITATGQRVTLRCSPRSGDLSVYWYQQSLDQGLQFLIQYYNGEERAKGNILERFSAQQFPDLHSELNLSSLELGDSALYFCASSVLATGGNEKLFFGSGTQLSVL.